This TCR beta chain was recovered during a study of CD8 T cells in Susac syndrome. The junction had 10 bases not matched to a gene; V was cut back by 6 bases and J by 3 bases. The germline gives CDR1 DFQATT, CDR2 SNEGSKA (reference sequence). The CDR3 totals 14 residues. With random hexamers, 0.5 to 1 ug RNA was reverse transcribed. TCRdb re-called the immunoSEQ multiplex PCR reads through MiXCR, storing one row per CDR3 protein. The sample includes about 200,000 distinct CDR3 sequences, approximately 95% seen only once; the top ten take about 0.08%. Included as multiple sclerosis controls were treatment-naive patients who had stable or active relapsing-remitting disease.

The chain joins TRBV20-1 to TRBJ2-5; 7 bases align to TRBD2. Sequencing was performed on CD4+ T cells from PBMCs. The sequence was collected from a human donor with multiple sclerosis. The CDR3 DNA is TGCAGTGCCAGCGGGGAGGTCCGGGAAGAGACCCAGTACTTC. Protein product: CSASGEVREETQYF.